These 26 T cell receptor beta chains were all obtained from the same sample, sequenced in a study of human T cells and chemical hapten exposure. MiXCR was run by TCRdb on the RACE reads, yielding one entry per CDR3 protein. The sample includes around 99,000 distinct CDR3 sequences, roughly an eighth of them seen just once. Time point defined: patch test 1, 2 weeks after DPC sensitization. The sample's treatment: therapeutic diphenylcyclopropenone sensitization with weekly scalp DPC. Sequences were derived from whole blood, sampled in connection with sensitization to the hapten diphenylcyclopropenone (DPC). These receptors were obtained from a woman aged 40 to 55 with alopecia areata. Some clones in this sample may be carry-over from other donors' samples.

This clonotype has just a few counts. This chain links TRBV19 with TRBJ1-5; tentative D call: TRBD1 (5 bases). The CDR3 is 15 residues long. CDR1 LNHDA and CDR2 SQIVND come from the germline V gene (reference sequence). V lost 6 bases to trimming and J lost 6 bases, with 18 bases between them. Here the CDR3 DNA reads TGTGCCAGTAGGATAACAGGAGCAACCGGTCAGCCCCAGCATTTT. Translating gives CASRITGATGQPQHF.

The V gene is TRBV12-3 or TRBV12-4, the J gene TRBJ1-6; 7 bases fit TRBD1. This CDR3 has 15 residues. V lost 3 bases, J lost 6 bases, and 5 bases stayed unmatched. CDR3 DNA: TGTGCCAGCAGTTTCGAGGGACAGCTTAATTCACCCCTCCACTTT. It yields the protein CASSFEGQLNSPLHF.

This clonotype has more than one count but fewer than ten. V usage is TRBV6-2 or TRBV6-3 and J usage is TRBJ2-1; 8 bases are a match to TRBD2. V was clipped by 6 bases and J by 14 bases; unmatched bases: 9. Germline CDR1 is MNHEY and CDR2 is SVGEGT. This CDR3 region has 12 residues. The CDR3 DNA is TGTGCCAGCAGCCACCCCGGGACTAGTAAGTTCTTC. Translation: CASSHPGTSKFF.

Ten or more counts support this clonotype. This chain connects TRBV28 to TRBJ1-1; 8 bases line up with TRBD1. Per germline, CDR1 MDHEN and CDR2 SYDVKM. The CDR3 covers 14 residues. V shed 6 bases and J 3 bases; nucleotides not matched to a gene: 6. The CDR3 reads CASRPPTGDTEAFF. The CDR3 bases are TGTGCCAGCAGACCCCCGACAGGGGACACTGAAGCTTTCTTT.

CDR3 in DNA: TGTGCCAGCAGCCCACCCCCCGGGGCTAGCACAGATACGCAGTATTTT. Translating it yields CASSPPPGASTDTQYF. The chain joins TRBV27 to TRBJ2-3, with D perhaps being TRBD1 or TRBD2 (5 bases each). The CDR3 loop spans 16 amino acids. The germline V gene encodes CDR1 MNHEY and CDR2 SMNVEV (reference sequence). Trimming pared 6 bases from V and 0 bases from J, leaving 16 bases between.

This clonotype was found many times. V and J are TRBV11-3 and TRBJ2-5, with D tentatively TRBD2 (5 bases). Trimming pared 5 bases from V and 2 bases from J, leaving 12 bases between. Germline CDR1 reads SGHNT; CDR2 reads YENEEA. The CDR3 extends over 14 amino acids. The CDR3 region is CASSPSRGQETQYF. Here the CDR3 DNA reads TGTGCCAGCAGCCCTTCCCGGGGACAAGAGACCCAGTACTTC.

There are a few counts of this clonotype. The V call is TRBV5-1, the J call TRBJ2-1, with D possibly matching TRBD1 (6 bases). Trimming cost V 4 bases and J 8 bases, with 13 bases left between them. The CDR3 consists of 13 residues. The V gene's germline CDR1 is SGHRS and CDR2 YFSETQ. The CDR3 is CASSALQGDEQFF. DNA for the CDR3: TGCGCCAGCAGCGCTTTACAGGGAGATGAGCAGTTCTTC.

This clonotype was found many times. V is TRBV7-6 and J is TRBJ2-1; 7 nucleotides line up with TRBD2. From germline, CDR1 is SGHVS and CDR2 FNYEAQ. The CDR3 covers 16 residues. V gave up 0 bases and J gave up 2 bases; unmatched junction bases: 4. In nucleotides, the CDR3 is TGTGCCAGCAGCTTAGCGGTTGCGGGGGCCTACAATGAGCAGTTCTTC. Its protein is CASSLAVAGAYNEQFF. Based on the CDR3 plus reference TRBV7-6 and TRBJ2-1, the full variable domain is GAGVSQSPRYKVTKRGQDVALRCDPISGHVSLYWYRQALGQGPEFLTYFNYEAQQDKSGLPNDRFSAERPEGSISTLTIQRTEQRDSAMYRCASSLAVAGAYNEQFFGPGTRLTVL.

The chain is built from TRBV6-2 or TRBV6-3 and TRBJ1-5; TRBD1 aligns across 8 bases. This CDR3 region has 17 residues. Germline assignment: CDR1 MNHEY and CDR2 SVGEGT. Trimming at V came to 4 bases and at J to 0 bases, leaving 8 bases not matched to a gene. CDR3 in amino acids: CASSWSDREYSNQPQHF. CDR3 bases: TGTGCCAGCAGTTGGTCGGACAGGGAGTATAGCAATCAGCCCCAGCATTTT.

V gene TRBV12-3 or TRBV12-4 combines with J gene TRBJ2-2; no firm D call. The CDR3 sequence is 15 residues long. V lost 1 base to trimming and J lost 1 base, with 7 bases between them. Here the CDR3 DNA reads TGTGCCAGCAGTTTAGACAGAGTGAACACCGGGGAGCTGTTTTTT. This encodes CASSLDRVNTGELFF.

The V and J genes are TRBV11-2 and TRBJ2-1; 12 positions agree with TRBD1. Per germline, CDR1 SGHAT and CDR2 FQNNGV. Trimming removed 5 bases from V and 2 bases from J; junction bases left unmatched: 13. The CDR3 loop spans 19 amino acids. The CDR3 here is CASSTGTGGHFVAYNEQFF. The CDR3 region has the DNA TGTGCCAGCAGCACGGGGACAGGGGGCCACTTCGTAGCCTACAATGAGCAGTTCTTC.

This clonotype was found many times. The rearrangement links TRBV27 to TRBJ2-3; 7 positions match TRBD2. The CDR3 length is 19 residues. The germline V gene has CDR1 MNHEY and CDR2 SMNVEV (reference sequence). Trimming took 2 bases from V and 4 from J; bases not matched to a gene: 18. The CDR3 loop is CASSLPSLVSSGSSDTQYF. The CDR3 coding sequence is TGTGCCAGCAGTTTACCAAGTTTGGTGTCTAGCGGATCCTCAGATACGCAGTATTTT.

The chain recombines TRBV6-2 or TRBV6-3 with TRBJ2-7; D not resolved. Trimming cost V 7 bases and J 0 bases, with 7 bases left between them. Germline CDR1 is MNHEY and CDR2 is SVGEGT. CDR3 length equals 12 residues. CDR3 bases: TGTGCCAGCACCGAGAGCTCCTACGAGCAGTACTTC. Its protein is CASTESSYEQYF.

This clonotype came up a few times. This chain uses TRBV29-1 with TRBJ2-7; TRBD1 is a possible D gene (7 bases). The V gene lost 8 bases and the J gene lost 7 bases, with 18 bases spanning the gap. Germline values: CDR1 SQVTM, CDR2 ANQGSEA. CDR3 length: 12 amino acids. The CDR3 loop is CSPLGQAGEQYF. CDR3 in DNA: TGCAGCCCCCTCGGACAGGCGGGAGAGCAGTACTTC.

This clonotype has a count of ten or more. The chain uses TRBV18 and TRBJ2-1, with unresolved D. Germline assignment: CDR1 KGHSH and CDR2 LQKENI. The CDR3 runs to 14 residues. Between the trimmed V and J ends, which lost 4 bases and 6 bases, there was a span of 13 bases. CDR3 nucleotides: TGTGCCAGCTCACTACTCGAGGCATCCAATGAGCAGTTCTTC. Translated, it gives CASSLLEASNEQFF.

In this sample, this clonotype turned up a few times. This chain joins TRBV7-2 and TRBJ2-7, with TRBD2 identical over 8 bases. In germline, CDR1 is SGHTA, CDR2 FQGNSA. J was trimmed by 6 bases and V by 4 bases; bases with no gene match: 8. CDR3 size: 14 residues. Written as DNA, the CDR3 is TGTGCCAGCAGCTGGATTTCGGGAGGGGGCGAGCAGTACTTC. Its protein is CASSWISGGGEQYF.

This clonotype was picked up a small number of times. The chain combines TRBV30 with TRBJ2-2; 7 bases map to TRBD2. The J segment lost 2 bases and the V segment lost 7 bases, leaving 7 bases of the junction unmatched. Germline CDR1 reads GTSNPN; CDR2 reads SVGIG (reference sequence). The CDR3 runs 14 residues. The CDR3 DNA follows: TGTGCCTTCCTCCGGGACTACAACACCGGGGAGCTGTTTTTT. Protein: CAFLRDYNTGELFF.

This clonotype was found a few times. The chain links TRBV30 to TRBJ1-5; 7 bases fit TRBD1. CDR3 size: 16 residues. The germline V gene has CDR1 GTSNPN and CDR2 SVGIG (reference sequence). Trimming took 5 bases from V and 3 from J; bases not matched to a gene: 13. The CDR3 reads CAWQNGGTVYNQPQHF. CDR3 coding DNA: TGTGCCTGGCAAAATGGGGGGACAGTTTACAATCAGCCCCAGCATTTT. The complete variable domain, with remaining parts taken from reference TRBV30 and TRBJ1-5, reads SQTIHQWPATLVQPVGSPLSLECTVEGTSNPNLYWYRQAAGRGLQLLFYSVGIGQISSEVPQNLSASRPQDRQFILSSKKLLLSDSGFYLCAWQNGGTVYNQPQHFGDGTRLSIL.

Ten or more counts support this clonotype. The V and J genes are TRBV6-6 and TRBJ1-6, with 10 bases matching TRBD1. The V and J ends lost 6 bases and 9 bases, in that order; junction bases with no gene match: 8. From germline, CDR1 is MNHNY and CDR2 SVGAGI (reference sequence). This CDR3 region has 15 residues. The chain's CDR3 is CASSSDRGQGSPLHF. CDR3 DNA sequence: TGTGCCAGCAGCTCAGACAGGGGGCAAGGTTCACCCCTCCACTTT.

The chain is built from TRBV11-1 and TRBJ2-1; possibly TRBD1 or TRBD2 for D (5 bases each). CDR3 size: 15 residues. Germline V gene data show CDR1 as SGHAT and CDR2 as FQDESV (reference sequence). Trimming pared 8 bases from V and 6 bases from J, leaving 20 bases between. The CDR3 region has the DNA TGTGCCAGCTCCAATTTCCGGGGCCTGGGCAATGAGCAGTTCTTC. Its protein is CASSNFRGLGNEQFF.

This clonotype was found a few times. This chain links TRBV28 with TRBJ1-5, with a possible D match to TRBD1 (5 bases). Deletions cut 5 bases from V and 7 bases from J, with 12 bases between. The CDR3 has 13 residues. The germline CDR1 and CDR2 sequences are MDHEN and SYDVKM. The CDR3 here is CASSAGPGQPQHF. CDR3 nucleotides: TGTGCCAGCAGTGCAGGGCCGGGACAGCCCCAGCATTTT.

Worth noting for this clonotype: The conserved closing phenylalanine or tryptophan is absent in this CDR3, likely reflecting a read error. Because the CDR3's place on the DNA is in doubt, the DNA is left out and the CDR3 is given as listed by TCRdb. The V and J genes are TRBV20-1 and TRBJ1-1; the D call TRBD1 from the table was never checked on the DNA. The CDR3 spans 13 residues, counting both ends. The germline CDR1 and CDR2 sequences are DFQATT and SNEGSKA (reference sequence). The chain's CDR3 is CSVPSRGWVYMAG.

The sample holds many counts of this clonotype. CDR3 DNA: TGTGCCAGCAGTTCCGTCGGGGATGAGCAGTTCTTC. It is translated as CASSSVGDEQFF. The chain joins TRBV6-2 or TRBV6-3 to TRBJ2-1, with D possibly TRBD2 on 5 matching bases. Germline V gene sequence: CDR1 MNHEY, CDR2 SVGEGT. Trimming took 4 bases from V and 8 from J, leaving 9 bases between them. CDR3 size: 12 residues.

The chain uses TRBV11-2 and TRBJ2-1, with 9 bases identical to TRBD2. Germline V CDR1 and CDR2: SGHAT, FQNNGV. The J segment lost 3 bases and the V segment lost 4 bases, leaving 7 bases of the junction unmatched. The CDR3 totals 16 residues. The CDR3 DNA reads TGTGCCAGCAGCTCCCCCGCGGGAGGGAACTACAATGAGCAGTTCTTC. It specifies CASSSPAGGNYNEQFF.

This clonotype was found many times. The V and J genes are TRBV6-5 and TRBJ1-5; D may be TRBD1 (6 bases). V was shortened by 2 bases and J by 2 bases, with 10 bases between the two germline ends. Germline lookup yields CDR1 MNHEY and CDR2 SVGAGI. The CDR3 totals 15 residues. CDR3 amino acids: CASSYTGGGNQPQHF. In nucleotides, the CDR3 is TGTGCCAGCAGTTACACGGGGGGCGGCAATCAGCCCCAGCATTTT.

The chain uses TRBV7-6 and TRBJ2-1; 16 bases match TRBD2. CDR3 length equals 17 residues. Germline V lookup: CDR1 SGHVS, CDR2 FNYEAQ. The junction had 4 bases not matched to a gene; V was cut back by 1 base and J by 7 bases. CDR3 nucleotides: TGTGCCAGCAGCTTAGACGTGGGACTAGCGGGAGGGAATGAGCAGTTCTTC. It codes for CASSLDVGLAGGNEQFF.